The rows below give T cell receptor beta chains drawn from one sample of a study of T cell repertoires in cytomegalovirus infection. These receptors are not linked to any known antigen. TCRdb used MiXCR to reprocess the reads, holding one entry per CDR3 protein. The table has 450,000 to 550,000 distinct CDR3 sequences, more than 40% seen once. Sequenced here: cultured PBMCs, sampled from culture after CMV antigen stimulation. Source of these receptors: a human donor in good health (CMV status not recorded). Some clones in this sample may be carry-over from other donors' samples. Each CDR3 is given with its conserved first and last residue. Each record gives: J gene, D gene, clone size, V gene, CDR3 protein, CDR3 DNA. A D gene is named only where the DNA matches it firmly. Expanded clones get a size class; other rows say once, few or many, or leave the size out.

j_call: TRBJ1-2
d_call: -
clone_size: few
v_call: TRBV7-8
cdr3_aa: CASSLYMSPYGYTF
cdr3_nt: TGTGCCAGCAGCTTATATATGTCACCCTATGGCTACACCTTC

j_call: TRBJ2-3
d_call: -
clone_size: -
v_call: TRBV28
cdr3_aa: CASSPMGGPTDTQYF
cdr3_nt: TGTGCCAGCAGCCCGATGGGGGGGCCGACAGATACGCAGTATTTT

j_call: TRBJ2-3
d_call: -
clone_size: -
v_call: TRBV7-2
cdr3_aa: CASSSYVQGTADTQYF
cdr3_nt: TGTGCCAGCAGCTCCTACGTCCAGGGTACAGCAGATACGCAGTATTTT

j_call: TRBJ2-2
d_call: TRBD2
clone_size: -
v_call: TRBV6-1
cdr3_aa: CASSAPGGRNTGELFF
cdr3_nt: TGTGCCAGCAGTGCCCCCGGGGGGAGAAACACCGGGGAGCTGTTTTTT

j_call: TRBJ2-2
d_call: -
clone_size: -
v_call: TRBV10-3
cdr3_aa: CAIGPSANTGELFF
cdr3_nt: TGTGCCATAGGGCCTTCCGCGAACACCGGGGAGCTGTTTTTT

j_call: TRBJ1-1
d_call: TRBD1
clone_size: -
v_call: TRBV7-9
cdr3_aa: CASSLSGGSTFF
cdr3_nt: TGTGCCAGCAGCTTATCAGGGGGATCTACTTTCTTT

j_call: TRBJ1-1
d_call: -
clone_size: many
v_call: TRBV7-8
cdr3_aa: CASSEVPGANTEAFF
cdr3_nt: TGTGCCAGCAGCGAGGTCCCGGGCGCGAACACTGAAGCTTTCTTT

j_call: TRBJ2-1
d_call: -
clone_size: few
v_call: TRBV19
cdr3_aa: CASSNAGRQSSSYNEQFF
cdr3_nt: TGTGCCAGTAGTAACGCGGGCCGGCAGTCCAGCTCCTACAATGAGCAGTTCTTC

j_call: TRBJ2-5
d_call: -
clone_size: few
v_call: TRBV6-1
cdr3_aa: CASRLGGTRETQYF
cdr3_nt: TGTGCCAGCCGGTTGGGGGGAACACGAGAGACCCAGTACTTC

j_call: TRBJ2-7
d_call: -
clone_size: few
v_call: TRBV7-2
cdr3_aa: CASSWELQVFEQYF
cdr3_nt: TGTGCCAGCAGCTGGGAGCTACAAGTTTTTGAGCAGTACTTC

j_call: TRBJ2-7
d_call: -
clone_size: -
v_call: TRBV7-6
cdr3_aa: CASSPAPDQLYF
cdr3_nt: TGTGCCAGCAGCCCCGCCCCTGACCAGCTGTACTTC

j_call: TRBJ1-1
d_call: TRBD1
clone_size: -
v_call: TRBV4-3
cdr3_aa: CASSQDLATGGTEAFF
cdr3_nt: TGCGCCAGCAGCCAAGATCTCGCTACAGGGGGCACTGAAGCTTTCTTT

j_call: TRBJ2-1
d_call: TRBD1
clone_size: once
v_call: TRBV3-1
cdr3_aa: CASSQAGTGFNEQFF
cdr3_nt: TGTGCCAGCAGCCAAGCCGGGACAGGGTTCAATGAGCAGTTCTTC

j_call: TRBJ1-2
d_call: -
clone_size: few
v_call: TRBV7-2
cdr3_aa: CASSLGGGWYGYTF
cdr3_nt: TGTGCCAGCAGCTTAGGGGGAGGGTGGTATGGCTACACCTTC

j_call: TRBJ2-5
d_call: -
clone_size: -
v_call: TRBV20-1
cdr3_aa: CSAIPGVQEAQYF
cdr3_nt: TGCAGTGCTATACCAGGGGTGCAAGAGGCCCAGTACTTC

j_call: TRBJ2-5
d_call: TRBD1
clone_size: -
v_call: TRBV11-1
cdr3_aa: CASKRGQGGQETQYF
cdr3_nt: TGTGCCAGCAAGAGAGGACAGGGTGGCCAAGAGACCCAGTACTTC